These 12 T cell receptor beta chains were sequenced from one sample in a study of control samples from healthy donors and cancer patients. TCRdb keeps only in-frame clones here, not all; method: immunoSEQ multiplex PCR. Here the sample spans 20,000 to 30,000 clones, around 83% being singletons. Source material: PBMCs. The origin of the receptors is a man aged 55 to 70 with colorectal cancer.

V gene TRBV4-1 combines with J gene TRBJ1-2; D gene uncertain. This CDR3 has 13 residues. Trimming removed 3 bases at V and 5 bases at J, with 10 bases between. Germline values: CDR1 MGHRA, CDR2 YSYEKL. CDR3 residues: CASSQADSYGYTF. The CDR3 nucleotides read TGCGCCAGCAGCCAGGCCGACTCGTATGGCTACACCTTC.

The chain is built from TRBV6-5 and TRBJ2-3; the match to TRBD1 covers 8 bases. CDR3 length: 14 residues. Per germline, CDR1 MNHEY and CDR2 SVGAGI. CDR3 residues: CVSLRTGWADTQYF. For the CDR3, the DNA is TGTGTTTCCCTCAGGACAGGGTGGGCAGATACGCAGTATTTT.

The chain links TRBV5-4 to TRBJ1-1; D unclear. Trimming stripped 4 bases from V and 1 base from J, with 11 bases between. CDR1 is SGHNT and CDR2 is YYREEE in the germline V gene (reference sequence). The CDR3 runs 14 residues. The CDR3 loop reads CASSTDTQNTEAFF. CDR3 nucleotides: TGTGCCAGCAGCACCGACACCCAGAACACTGAAGCTTTCTTT.

This clone was counted a few times. The chain links TRBV2 to TRBJ2-4, with a weak D call TRBD2 (5 bases). V was trimmed by 8 bases and J by 9 bases, leaving 14 bases between them. This CDR3 has 12 residues. Germline CDR1 reads SNHLY; CDR2 reads FYNNEI. This CDR3 is CASGGLEFIQYF. Written as DNA, the CDR3 is TGTGCCAGCGGCGGGCTCGAATTCATTCAGTACTTC.

V gene TRBV4-1 combines with J gene TRBJ2-5, with 13 positions matching TRBD2. V lost 1 base to trimming and J lost 3 bases; unmatched junction nucleotides: 5. Germline-derived CDR1 and CDR2 are MGHRA and YSYEKL. This CDR3 comprises 17 residues. The CDR3 DNA sequence: TGCGCCAGCAGCCAAGGGTACACTAGCGGGGGGGAAGAGACCCAGTACTTC. Its translation is CASSQGYTSGGEETQYF.

This clone has just one count. The chain joins TRBV5-1 to TRBJ1-1, with 9 nucleotides matching TRBD1. Germline CDR1 SGHRS, CDR2 YFSETQ. This CDR3 has 16 residues. V shed 3 bases, J shed 0 bases, and the junction held 6 bases outside the gene matches. The CDR3 here is CASSSRDRDMNTEAFF. The CDR3 nucleotides are TGCGCCAGCAGCTCCCGGGACAGGGACATGAACACTGAAGCTTTCTTT. The full variable domain, with the rest looked up from reference TRBV5-1 and TRBJ1-1, is KAGVTQTPRYLIKTRGQQVTLSCSPISGHRSVSWYQQTPGQGLQFLFEYFSETQRNKGNFPGRFSGRQFSNSRSEMNVSTLELGDSALYLCASSSRDRDMNTEAFFGQGTRLTVV.

In this sample, this clone turned up a few times. J is TRBJ1-2 and V is TRBV9; no firm D call. Between the trimmed V and J ends, which lost 0 bases and 5 bases, there was a span of 11 bases. There are 14 residues in the CDR3. Germline-derived CDR1 and CDR2 are SGDLS and YYNGEE. CDR3 coding DNA: TGTGCCAGCAGCGTAGACGGGAATTCATATGGCTACACCTTC. Translating it yields CASSVDGNSYGYTF. The full variable domain, completed using reference TRBV9 and TRBJ1-2, is DSGVTQTPKHLITATGQRVTLRCSPRSGDLSVYWYQQSLDQGLQFLIQYYNGEERAKGNILERFSAQQFPDLHSELNLSSLELGDSALYFCASSVDGNSYGYTFGSGTRLTVV.

The chain combines TRBV13 with TRBJ2-7; D may correspond to TRBD1 or TRBD2 (5 bases each). V was clipped by 4 bases and J by 3 bases, with 7 bases between them. This CDR3 is built from 12 residues. Germline CDR1 reads PRHDT; CDR2 reads FYEKMQ (reference sequence). CDR3 nucleotide sequence: TGTGCCAGCAGCTCGGGGCTCTACGAGCAGTACTTC. Translation: CASSSGLYEQYF.

Notes on this clone: At one end the junction does not follow the germline gene, possibly because of a read error. CDR3 region: CASSPQGRIADTQYF. The DNA for the CDR3 is TGTGCCAGCTCGCCACAGGGGAGAATTGCAGATACGCAGTATTTT. This chain uses TRBV18 with TRBJ2-3; 7 nucleotides match TRBD1. The CDR3 contains 15 residues. The germline gives CDR1 KGHSH, CDR2 LQKENI.

The J gene is TRBJ1-1, the V gene TRBV27, with D hard to call. The V and J ends lost 6 bases and 2 bases respectively, with 13 bases between them. The CDR3 is 14 amino acids. The germline V gene has CDR1 MNHEY and CDR2 SMNVEV (reference sequence). Written as DNA, the CDR3 is TGTGCCAGCAGCTTAGACGGTATTAACACTGAAGCTTTCTTT. This codes for CASSLDGINTEAFF.

The genes are TRBV12-5 and TRBJ2-3, with 15 positions matching TRBD2. The germline CDR1 and CDR2 sequences are LGHNT and FRNRAP. The CDR3 is 17 amino acids. V shed 6 bases, J shed 4 bases, and the junction held 8 bases outside the gene matches. CDR3 sequence reads: CASGPPGLAGGSDTQYF. The CDR3 nucleotides read TGTGCTAGTGGGCCCCCTGGACTAGCGGGGGGGTCAGATACGCAGTATTTT.

V and J are TRBV3-1 (or the pseudogene TRBV3-2) and TRBJ2-5, with D hard to call. Trimming removed 5 bases from V and 1 base from J, with 8 bases in between. The CDR3 runs to 13 residues. CDR1 is LGHDT and CDR2 is YNNKEL in the germline V gene (reference sequence). CDR3 protein: CASSVEAQETQYF. The CDR3 bases are TGTGCCAGCAGCGTGGAAGCCCAAGAGACCCAGTACTTC.